The 5 T cell receptor beta chains below all came from one sample that was sequenced in a study of spatial heterogeneity in lung cancer. Time point reported: sample taken at primary tumor resection. TCRdb reprocessed the 5' RACE reads via MiXCR and lists one record per CDR3 protein. The sample includes some 37,000 distinct CDR3 sequences, 6.5% to 9% of them seen just once. Material: PBMCs, obtained at surgery. The receptor source for this set is a female donor with early-stage non-small cell lung cancer.

In this sample, this clonotype turned up many times. The rearrangement uses TRBV2 and TRBJ1-1; TRBD1 might be the D (6 bases). CDR3 size: 15 residues. CDR1 is SNHLY and CDR2 is FYNNEI in the germline V gene. V was trimmed by 8 bases and J by 1 base, leaving 17 bases between them. Here the CDR3 DNA reads TGTGCCAGCCGGCTAAGTGGACAGAGGAACACTGAAGCTTTCTTT. It translates to CASRLSGQRNTEAFF.

This clonotype has at least ten counts. This rearrangement joins TRBV6-5 to TRBJ2-3; D remains unclear. This CDR3 is built from 15 residues. Looked up from germline, CDR1 is MNHEY and CDR2 is SVGAGI. V was clipped by 2 bases and J by 0 bases, with 9 bases between them. The CDR3 protein is CASSYTPSSTDTQYF. CDR3 in DNA: TGTGCCAGCAGTTACACTCCCTCTAGCACAGATACGCAGTATTTT.

This clonotype was observed at least ten times. The V call is TRBV29-1, the J call TRBJ2-1, with a tentative D call TRBD2 (6 bases). The CDR3 runs to 12 residues. The V and J ends lost 7 bases and 6 bases respectively, with 13 bases between them. Germline CDR1 SQVTM, CDR2 ANQGSEA. For the CDR3, the DNA is TGCAGCGGAGTTGGAGGGGCCAATGAGCAGTTCTTC. Residues: CSGVGGANEQFF.

This clonotype occurred many times. CDR3 residues: CASSPWAGLINEQFF. DNA for the CDR3: TGTGCCAGCAGCCCATGGGCGGGGCTGATAAATGAGCAGTTCTTC. V usage is TRBV5-4 and J usage is TRBJ2-1, with a weak D call TRBD2 (6 bases). Germline CDR1 SGHNT, CDR2 YYREEE (reference sequence). With 4 bases removed from V and 7 bases from J, the gap between germline ends came to 18 bases. This CDR3 has 15 amino acids.

This clonotype has a count of ten or more. The CDR3 DNA follows: TGCGCCAGCAGGAACCCGGGACTGAAGAACACCGGGGAGCTGTTTTTT. Its protein product is CASRNPGLKNTGELFF. The chain joins TRBV5-1 to TRBJ2-2, with D possibly being TRBD2 (6 bases). V was shortened by 5 bases and J by 1 base, with 15 bases between the two germline ends. Germline-derived CDR1 and CDR2 are SGHRS and YFSETQ. This CDR3 region has 16 residues.